The sequence of this TCR beta chain was determined in a study of regulatory T cells in long-lasting Graves disease. This clonotype has just one count. A clone one base away is much larger, so this may be a read error. Time point denoted: newly diagnosed GD, antithyroid drugs for less than 3 months. RNA extracted from PBMCs served as the sequencing template. This CDR3 has 15 amino acids. CDR1 and CDR2 from the germline V gene are SNHLY and FYNNEI. Arm-PCR of CDR3 regions and iRepertoire HTBI primers were used to build TCR beta libraries. TCRdb independently ran MiXCR on the multiplex PCR reads; one entry per CDR3 protein. Among roughly 500,000 distinct CDR3 sequences listed, 13% were seen once. The sample was also reused in another study, on T cells in Graves' hyperthyroidism and ophthalmopathy.

The genes are TRBV2 and TRBJ1-3; D gene unclear. This specimen was peripheral blood mononuclear cells (PBMCs), taken at new diagnosis, from a patient treated with antithyroid drugs. The sequence was collected from a young man with Graves disease. The CDR3 region has the DNA TGTGCCGGCAGTGAAGACGAAATCGCTGGAAACACCATATATTTT. As protein: CAGSEDEIAGNTIYF.